This is a list of T cell receptor beta chains from one sample in a study of T cell responses to AZD1222 COVID-19 vaccine. Sequencing used immunoSEQ multiplex PCR; TCRdb keeps in-frame clones, though not all of them. This table has about 84,000 clones, around nine tenths appearing once. The sequencing used peripheral blood, collected on day 0 of AZD1222 vaccination. The receptors were sampled from an adult in good health. The conserved cysteine and the conserved F or W are not part of the CDR3 here. Fields, in order: J gene, V gene, CDR3 protein.

>TRBJ2-4|TRBV7-9
ASSWSKNIQY
>TRBJ1-2|TRBV5-8
ASSLAGTWTTGYT
>TRBJ2-7|TRBV19
ASSGTGTYEQY
>TRBJ1-2|TRBV7-6
ASSFGQGENYGYT
>TRBJ2-1|TRBV21-1
APSGRPNEQF
>TRBJ1-2|TRBV18
ASSDMAIRGYT
>TRBJ1-2|TRBV7-8
ASRPRQVSYGYT
>TRBJ1-1|TRBV9
ASSTSWGGEAF
>TRBJ1-2|TRBV4-1
ASSQSVHTWMSGYT
>TRBJ1-1|TRBV5-1
ASSRRTDMNTEAF
>TRBJ2-3|TRBV29-1
SVEQDRTTTDTQY
>TRBJ1-1|TRBV25-1
ASTVGVHTEAF
>TRBJ1-1|TRBV18
ASSPDGNTEAF
>TRBJ1-2|TRBV4-2
ASSQDEGYGYT
>TRBJ2-7|TRBV10-2
ASSEIAGKYAEQY
>TRBJ1-5|TRBV6-2/TRBV6-3
ASSYSASRSNQPQH
>TRBJ1-1|TRBV29-1
SVVPRTGLMDTEAF
>TRBJ1-5|TRBV5-1
ASSLDFGGNQPQH
>TRBJ1-1|TRBV6-5
ASPDYTEAF
>TRBJ2-1|TRBV24-1
ATSGLAGGKNEQF
>TRBJ1-1|TRBV6-6
ASTKTANTEAF
>TRBJ1-5|TRBV5-5
ASSPAGGNQPQH
>TRBJ2-5|TRBV7-2
ASSLQGAKETQY
>TRBJ1-1|TRBV5-6
ASKKGALNTEAF
>TRBJ2-2|TRBV5-6
ASSSGLAETGELF
>TRBJ2-7|TRBV19
ASSSGQSYEQY
>TRBJ2-1|TRBV14
ASSPNGTSGRNEQF
>TRBJ1-2|TRBV6-8
ASPQPGEGLAYGYT
>TRBJ2-3|TRBV28
ASSPWSQANTQY
>TRBJ1-1|TRBV6-5
ASRPGRGGNTEAF
>TRBJ2-6|TRBV19
ASSIGGSSGANVLT